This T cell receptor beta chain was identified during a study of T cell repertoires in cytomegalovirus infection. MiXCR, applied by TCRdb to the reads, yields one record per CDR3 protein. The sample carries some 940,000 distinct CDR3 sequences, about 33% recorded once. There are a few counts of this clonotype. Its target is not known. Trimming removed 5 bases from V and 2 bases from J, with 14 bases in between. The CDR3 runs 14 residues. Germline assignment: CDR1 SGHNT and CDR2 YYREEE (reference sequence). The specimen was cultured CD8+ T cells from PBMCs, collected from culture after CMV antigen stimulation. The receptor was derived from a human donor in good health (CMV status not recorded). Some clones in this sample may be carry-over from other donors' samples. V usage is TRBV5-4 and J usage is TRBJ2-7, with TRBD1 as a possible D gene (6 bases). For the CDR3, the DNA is TGTGCCAGCAGTCCCGGGACACAGCCCTACGAGCAGTACTTC. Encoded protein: CASSPGTQPYEQYF. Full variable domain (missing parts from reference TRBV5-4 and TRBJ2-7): ETGVTQSPTHLIKTRGQQVTLRCSSQSGHNTVSWYQQALGQGPQFIFQYYREEENGRGNFPPRFSGLQFPNYSSELNVNALELDDSALYLCASSPGTQPYEQYFGPGTRLTVT.